This T cell receptor beta chain appears in the sequencing data of a study of shared clonotypes between healthy human individuals. Study-level points and caveats: Genetic and exposure-history diversity was limited by the small donor number.

V lost 0 bases and J lost 0, with 3 bases in between. This CDR3 contains 14 residues. From germline, CDR1 is GTSNPN and CDR2 SVGIG (reference sequence). As to this clone: Its target is unknown. This sample includes further DNA sequences coding for the same CDR3.

Profiled with immunoSEQ multiplex PCR; TCRdb holds only in-frame clones, not every one. The sample lists some 2,000,000 clones; about 94% were seen once. Sequences were obtained from naive CD4+ T cells sorted from blood. Subset of the sample: CD45RA+ positively selected. The clonotype was recovered from a man in his late teens or twenties in good health. V is TRBV30 and J is TRBJ2-6; D is unclear. CDR3 loop: CAWSVGSGANVLTF. The CDR3 coding sequence is TGTGCCTGGAGTGTAGGCTCTGGGGCCAACGTCCTGACTTTC. The full variable domain, with the rest looked up from reference TRBV30 and TRBJ2-6, is SQTIHQWPATLVQPVGSPLSLECTVEGTSNPNLYWYRQAAGRGLQLLFYSVGIGQISSEVPQNLSASRPQDRQFILSSKKLLLSDSGFYLCAWSVGSGANVLTFGAGSRLTVL.